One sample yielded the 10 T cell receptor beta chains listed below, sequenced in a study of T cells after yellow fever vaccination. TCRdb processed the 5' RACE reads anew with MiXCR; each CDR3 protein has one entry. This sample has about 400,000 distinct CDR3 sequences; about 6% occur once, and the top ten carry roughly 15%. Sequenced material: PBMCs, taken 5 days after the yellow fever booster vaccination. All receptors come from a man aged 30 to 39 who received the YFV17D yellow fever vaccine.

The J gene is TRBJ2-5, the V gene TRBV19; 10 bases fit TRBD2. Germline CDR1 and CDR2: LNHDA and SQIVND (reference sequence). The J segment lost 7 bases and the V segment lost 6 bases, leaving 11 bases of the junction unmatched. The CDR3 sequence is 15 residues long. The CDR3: CASSLAGVAAGTQYF. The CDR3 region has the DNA TGTGCCAGTAGCCTAGCGGGAGTTGCTGCTGGGACCCAGTACTTC. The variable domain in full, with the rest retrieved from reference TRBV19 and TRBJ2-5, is DGGITQSPKYLFRKEGQNVTLSCEQNLNHDAMYWYRQDPGQGLRLIYYSQIVNDFQKGDIAEGYSVSREKKESFPLTVTSAQKNPTAFYLCASSLAGVAAGTQYFGPGTRLLVL.

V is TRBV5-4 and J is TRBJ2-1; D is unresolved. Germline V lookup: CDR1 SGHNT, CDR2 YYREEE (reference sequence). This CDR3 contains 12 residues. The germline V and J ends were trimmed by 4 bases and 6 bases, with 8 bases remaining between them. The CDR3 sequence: CASSRGINEQFF. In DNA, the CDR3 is TGTGCCAGCAGCCGTGGGATCAATGAGCAGTTCTTC.

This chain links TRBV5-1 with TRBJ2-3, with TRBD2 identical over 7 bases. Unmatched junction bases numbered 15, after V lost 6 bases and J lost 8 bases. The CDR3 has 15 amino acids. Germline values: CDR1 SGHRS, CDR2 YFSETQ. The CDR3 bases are TGCGCCAGCAACCATCCTAGCGGAGATCATGGTACGCAGTATTTT. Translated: CASNHPSGDHGTQYF.

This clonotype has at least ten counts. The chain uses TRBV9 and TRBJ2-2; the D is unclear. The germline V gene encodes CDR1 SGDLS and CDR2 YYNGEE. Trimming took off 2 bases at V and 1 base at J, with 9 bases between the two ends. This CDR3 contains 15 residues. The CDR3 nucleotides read TGTGCCAGCAGCGTCGGTCAGGAGAACACCGGGGAGCTGTTTTTT. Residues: CASSVGQENTGELFF.

CDR3 bases: TGTGCCAGCAGTTTAGTTGCGGGGACGGGGGGCTACACCTTC. Translating gives CASSLVAGTGGYTF. V usage is TRBV12-3 or TRBV12-4 and J usage is TRBJ1-2, with a possible D match to TRBD1 (5 bases). V lost 1 base to trimming and J lost 8 bases, with 14 bases between them. This CDR3 region has 14 residues.

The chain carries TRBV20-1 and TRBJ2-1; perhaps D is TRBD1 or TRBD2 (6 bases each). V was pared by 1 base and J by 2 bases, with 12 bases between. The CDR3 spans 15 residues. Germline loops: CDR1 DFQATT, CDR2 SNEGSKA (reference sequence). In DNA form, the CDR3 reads TGCAGTGCTAGAGCCCGGGGGCGGACCTACAATGAGCAGTTCTTC. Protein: CSARARGRTYNEQFF.

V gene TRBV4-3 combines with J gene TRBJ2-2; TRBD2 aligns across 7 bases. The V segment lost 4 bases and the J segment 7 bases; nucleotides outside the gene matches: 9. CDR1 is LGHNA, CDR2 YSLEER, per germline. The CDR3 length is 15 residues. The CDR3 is CASSRGRREIGELFF. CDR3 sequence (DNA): TGCGCCAGCAGCCGTGGTCGGCGGGAGATCGGGGAGCTGTTTTTT.

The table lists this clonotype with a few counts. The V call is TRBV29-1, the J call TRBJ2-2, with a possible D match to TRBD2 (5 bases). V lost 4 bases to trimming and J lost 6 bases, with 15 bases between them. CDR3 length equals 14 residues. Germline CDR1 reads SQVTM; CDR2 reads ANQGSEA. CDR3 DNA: TGCAGCGTTGGTATCGGGATGGTACCCGGGGAGCTGTTTTTT. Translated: CSVGIGMVPGELFF.

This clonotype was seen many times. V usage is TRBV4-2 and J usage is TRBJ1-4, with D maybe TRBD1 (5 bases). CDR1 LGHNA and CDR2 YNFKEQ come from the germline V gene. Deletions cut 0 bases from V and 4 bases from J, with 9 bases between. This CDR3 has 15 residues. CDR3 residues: CASSQDPGLNEKLFF. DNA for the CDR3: TGTGCCAGCAGCCAAGATCCGGGGCTTAATGAAAAACTGTTTTTT.

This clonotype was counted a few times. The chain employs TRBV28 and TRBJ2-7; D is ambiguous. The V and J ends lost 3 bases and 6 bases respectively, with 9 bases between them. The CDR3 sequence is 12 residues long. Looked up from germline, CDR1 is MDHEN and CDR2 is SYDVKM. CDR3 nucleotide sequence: TGTGCCAGCAGTTTTTTAGGGCCCGAGCAGTACTTC. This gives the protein CASSFLGPEQYF. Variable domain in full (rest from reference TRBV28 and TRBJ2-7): DVKVTQSSRYLVKRTGEKVFLECVQDMDHENMFWYRQDPGLGLRLIYFSYDVKMKEKGDIPEGYSVSREKKERFSLILESASTNQTSMYLCASSFLGPEQYFGPGTRLTVT.